This T cell receptor (beta chain) was captured in a study of spatial heterogeneity in lung cancer (dated by TCRdb to the late 2010s). Regarding the research as a whole: Beta-chain transcripts were consistently detected in greater numbers than alpha-chain transcripts, which likely reflected higher beta-chain transcript abundance. At surgery, hundreds of tumor regions, approximately 64 matched nontumor lung samples and more than 50 PBMC samples were TCR-sequenced for both alpha and beta chains. In the raw uncorrected reads, each unique combination of TCR and UMI appeared on average more than ten times. Nonsynonymous mutation counts, determined by whole-exome sequencing of tumor tissue, were related to features of the TCR repertoire. TCR alpha and beta repertoires were quantitatively compared across multiple tumor regions, matched nontumor lung and blood in non-small cell lung cancer.

Reading the label with the study, this specimen's time point is: sample taken at primary tumor resection. The donors were 72 patients from the lung TRACERx cohort who had early-stage, untreated non-small cell lung cancer. Whole RNA extracted from tumor and nontumor lung tissue, or from cryopreserved PBMC samples, was used for TCR sequencing without cell sorting. A patient was chosen for TCR sequencing only when enough RNA was available from at least two tumor regions. This clonotype was seen ten or more times. No antigen is known for it. Base qualities were left out, and no much larger clone turns up one base away. The CDR3 numbers 16 residues from cysteine through phenylalanine. Solely the CDR3 DNA is kept, with 48 bases framed from the first base. V lost 3 bases and J lost 0 bases, and the count of bases not matched to a germline gene is 7. CDR1 and CDR2, looked up from the germline V gene, are SGDLS and YYNGEE.

The paper as a whole reports these results and caveats: Ubiquitous expanded tumor TCRs were found in blood more often at tumor resection than at routine follow-up. Confirming at a functional level the hypothesis that regional TCRs recognize regional mutations was considered to require additional single-cell paired TCR alpha and beta sequencing.

The library was prepared using 5' RACE. The instrument given in TCRdb is NextSeq 500. In the TCR library protocol, a unique molecular identifier was attached to each TCR cDNA molecule so that PCR and sequencing errors could be corrected. The study's own analysis went as follows. TCR identification, UMI-based error correction and CDR3 extraction were performed with Decombinator tools. TCRs above a frequency of 2 per 1,000, corresponding to the top 1% of the tumor frequency distribution, were defined as expanded. Each repertoire was subsampled 100 times to 5,000 TCRs, after which Renyi diversity was computed with the R vegan package. CDR3 similarity networks were constructed using string-kernel similarity of amino acid triplets, with links drawn between CDR3s whose pairwise similarity was above 0.82. TCRdb reran the public reads through fastp at Q25 and MiXCR, keeping productive beta chains. Each CDR3 protein gets just one entry, which takes the most common genes and DNA from the rows behind it. The V and J calls shown here were made by TCRdb, not taken from the authors' results. Within this sample are around 26,000 distinct CDR3 sequences, with 7% of them counted one time only. The ten largest clones add up to roughly an eighth of the sample.

The sequence was collected from a male donor with early-stage non-small cell lung cancer. The rearrangement joined TRBV9 to TRBJ2-3; TRBD2 aligns with 7 central bases. Material: PBMCs, obtained at surgery. This receptor carries the CDR3 CASSARTSTSTDTQYF. The nucleotide sequence is TGTGCCAGCAGCGCGCGGACTAGTACCAGCACAGATACGCAGTATTTT.